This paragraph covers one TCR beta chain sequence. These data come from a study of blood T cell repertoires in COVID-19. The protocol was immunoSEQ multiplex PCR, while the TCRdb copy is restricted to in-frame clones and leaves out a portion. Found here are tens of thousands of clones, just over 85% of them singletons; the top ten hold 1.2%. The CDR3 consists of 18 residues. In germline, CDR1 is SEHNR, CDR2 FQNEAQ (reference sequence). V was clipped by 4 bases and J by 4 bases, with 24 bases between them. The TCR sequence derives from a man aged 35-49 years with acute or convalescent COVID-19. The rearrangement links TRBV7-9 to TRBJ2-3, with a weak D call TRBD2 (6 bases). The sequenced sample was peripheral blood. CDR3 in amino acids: CASSSWLRKRGRPDTQYF. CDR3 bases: TGTGCCAGCAGCTCCTGGCTTAGGAAGAGAGGGAGGCCAGATACGCAGTATTTT.